Following are 16 T cell receptor beta chains from one sample sequenced in a study of graft-versus-host responses after intestinal transplantation. Sequenced by immunoSEQ multiplex PCR; TCRdb stores in-frame clones only, minus some. The profile shows approximately 99,000 clones, roughly 89% of them singletons. These receptors are not linked to any known antigen. This material consisted of unstimulated CD4+ T cells sorted from spleen or lymph node cells, taken before transplant. The receptors stem from a human donor who was the organ donor for an intestinal transplant.

The table lists this clone with a count of one. The gene calls are TRBV9 and TRBJ1-6; a weak D match, TRBD1 (5 bases). Germline CDR1 reads SGDLS; CDR2 reads YYNGEE. Trimming removed 2 bases from V and 4 bases from J, with 7 bases in between. CDR3 size: 14 residues. DNA of the CDR3: TGTGCCAGCAGCGTGAGACAGTATAATTCACCCCTCCACTTT. It specifies CASSVRQYNSPLHF.

V is TRBV9 and J is TRBJ1-3; no clear D. Germline loops: CDR1 SGDLS, CDR2 YYNGEE. Trimming removed 3 bases from V and 0 bases from J, with 13 bases in between. The CDR3 extends over 16 amino acids. CDR3 residues: CASSADLTLSGNTIYF. CDR3 DNA: TGTGCCAGCAGCGCCGACTTGACCCTCTCTGGAAACACCATATATTTT.

This clone was detected once. CDR3: CASSLAPGGPGYTF. The CDR3 nucleotides read TGTGCCAGCAGCTTAGCCCCAGGGGGCCCTGGCTACACCTTC. The chain couples TRBV7-2 to TRBJ1-2; 8 bases map to TRBD1. This CDR3 comprises 14 residues. Trimming removed 0 bases from V and 7 bases from J; junction bases left unmatched: 4. Germline V CDR1 and CDR2: SGHTA, FQGNSA. The whole variable domain, filled in from reference TRBV7-2 and TRBJ1-2, reads GAGVSQSPSNKVTEKGKDVELRCDPISGHTALYWYRQSLGQGLEFLIYFQGNSAPDKSGLPSDRFSAERTGGSVSTLTIQRTQQEDSAVYLCASSLAPGGPGYTFGSGTRLTVV.

V gene TRBV16 combines with J gene TRBJ2-6; the D is unclear. The CDR3 contains 15 residues. CDR1 is KGHSY and CDR2 is FQNENV in the germline V gene. The V and J ends lost 3 bases and 2 bases respectively, with 8 bases between them. CDR3 nucleotides: TGTGCCAGCAGCCAGATTAGTCCTGGGGCCAACGTCCTGACTTTC. It is translated as CASSQISPGANVLTF.

The rearrangement uses TRBV25-1 and TRBJ1-4; no reliable D call. The CDR3 totals 15 residues. Per the germline V gene, CDR1 is MGHDK and CDR2 is SYGVNS. Trimming stripped 7 bases from V and 6 bases from J, with 18 bases between. The CDR3 coding sequence is TGTGCCAGCAATGATCCCCCGGTATCTGATGAAAAACTGTTTTTT. Encoded protein: CASNDPPVSDEKLFF.

The chain uses TRBV18 and TRBJ2-3, with 12 bases identical to TRBD1. Germline trimming cut 0 bases from V and 9 bases from J; bases unmatched to any gene: 4. Germline assignment: CDR1 KGHSH and CDR2 LQKENI. The CDR3 runs 15 residues. The CDR3 region has the DNA TGTGCCAGCTCACCACCTGGGACAGGGGGCTCGACGCAGTATTTT. Its translation: CASSPPGTGGSTQYF.

A few counts support this clone. The chain has TRBV10-1 and TRBJ1-4; D remains ambiguous. CDR1 and CDR2 (germline): WNHNN, SYGVQD (reference sequence). V dropped 2 bases and J dropped 6 bases, with 16 bases sitting between them. The CDR3 is 16 residues long. The CDR3 region is CASSEIEFRWYEKLFF. For the CDR3, the DNA is TGCGCCAGCAGTGAGATCGAGTTCCGATGGTATGAAAAACTGTTTTTT.

The chain joins TRBV5-6 to TRBJ1-2; D gene uncertain. This CDR3 contains 16 residues. The germline CDR1 and CDR2 sequences are SGHDT and YYEEEE. Trimming cost V 0 bases and J 3 bases, with 15 bases left between them. CDR3 bases: TGTGCCAGCAGCTTGGGGGTCGCGACGGGGTACTATGGCTACACCTTC. Amino acids: CASSLGVATGYYGYTF.

The rearrangement links TRBV25-1 to TRBJ2-7; weak D call: TRBD2 (5 bases). The CDR3 loop spans 16 amino acids. With 2 bases removed from V and 3 bases from J, the gap between germline ends came to 17 bases. Germline V gene data show CDR1 as MGHDK and CDR2 as SYGVNS. The CDR3 region is CASSETLPGFIYEQYF. CDR3 sequence (DNA): TGTGCCAGCAGTGAAACGCTTCCGGGGTTTATCTACGAGCAGTACTTC.

A remark on this clone: The junction departs from the called germline gene at one end, perhaps through a read error. The chain has TRBV5-4 and TRBJ2-7, with a tentative D call TRBD1 (6 bases). CDR1 and CDR2 (germline): SGHNT, YYREEE (reference sequence). The CDR3 spans 14 residues. The CDR3 loop is CASSPGRTAYEQHF. The DNA for the CDR3 is TGTGCCAGCAGCCCTGGACGGACAGCCTACGAGCAGCACTTC.

The CDR3 sequence is CSARLAVEAFF. The CDR3 DNA is TGCAGTGCTAGATTGGCAGTTGAAGCTTTCTTT. The V gene is TRBV20-1, the J gene TRBJ1-1, with D hard to call. V dropped 2 bases and J dropped 7 bases, with 8 bases sitting between them. Looked up from germline, CDR1 is DFQATT and CDR2 is SNEGSKA (reference sequence). There are 11 residues in the CDR3.

V usage is TRBV7-3 and J usage is TRBJ2-3; 12 bases align to TRBD2. Germline V gene sequence: CDR1 SGHTA, CDR2 FQGTGA. After removal of 2 bases from V and 5 bases from J, the junction contained 5 bases not matched to a gene. This CDR3 has 16 residues. CDR3 coding DNA: TGTGCCAGCAGCTTATCTAGCGGGGGGGGAGGAGATACGCAGTATTTT. Translated, it gives CASSLSSGGGGDTQYF.

This chain uses TRBV5-1 with TRBJ1-5; 9 bases map to TRBD1. The CDR3 is 16 residues long. J gave up 6 bases and V 0 bases, and 7 bases lay outside the gene matches. The V gene's germline CDR1 is SGHRS and CDR2 YFSETQ. CDR3 in DNA: TGCGCCAGCAGCTTGGTGGGACAGGGTGGGGGTCAGCCCCAGCATTTT. Translating gives CASSLVGQGGGQPQHF.

J is TRBJ2-4 and V is TRBV6-5; D is uncertain. Per germline, CDR1 MNHEY and CDR2 SVGAGI. The V and J ends lost 0 bases and 4 bases respectively, with 7 bases between them. This CDR3 has 14 residues. The CDR3 is CASSYSSGKNIQYF. DNA for the CDR3: TGTGCCAGCAGTTACTCATCCGGGAAAAACATTCAGTACTTC.

The V and J genes are TRBV29-1 and TRBJ2-1; 10 bases align to TRBD2. Per germline, CDR1 SQVTM and CDR2 ANQGSEA. V gave up 4 bases and J gave up 6 bases; unmatched junction bases: 9. The CDR3 extends over 15 amino acids. Here the CDR3 DNA reads TGCAGCGTTGTGAAGGTAGCGGGGGGTGCCAATGAGCAGTTCTTC. Protein: CSVVKVAGGANEQFF.

This clone was observed once. This chain uses TRBV9 with TRBJ2-2; 9 positions match TRBD2. This CDR3 has 17 residues. The germline gives CDR1 SGDLS, CDR2 YYNGEE. With 3 bases clipped from V and 4 bases from J, the junction kept 10 bases outside the gene matches. CDR3 sequence reads: CASSGGRGTSSTGELFF. As DNA, the CDR3 is TGTGCCAGCAGCGGGGGGCGGGGGACTAGCTCCACCGGGGAGCTGTTTTTT.